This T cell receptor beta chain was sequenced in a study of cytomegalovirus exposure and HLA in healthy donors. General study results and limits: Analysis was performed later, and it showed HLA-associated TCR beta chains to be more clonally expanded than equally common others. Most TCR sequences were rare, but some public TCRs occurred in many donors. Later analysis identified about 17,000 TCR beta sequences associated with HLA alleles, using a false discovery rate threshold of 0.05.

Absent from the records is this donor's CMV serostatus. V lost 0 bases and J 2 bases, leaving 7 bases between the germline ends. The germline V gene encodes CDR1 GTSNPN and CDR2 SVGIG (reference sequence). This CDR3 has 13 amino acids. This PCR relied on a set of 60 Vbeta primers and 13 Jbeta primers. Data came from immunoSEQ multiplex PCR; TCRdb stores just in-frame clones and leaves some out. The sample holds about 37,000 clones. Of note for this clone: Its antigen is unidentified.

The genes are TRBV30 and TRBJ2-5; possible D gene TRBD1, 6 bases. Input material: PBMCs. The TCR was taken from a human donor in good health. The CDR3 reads CAWSVQGQETQYF. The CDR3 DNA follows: TGTGCCTGGAGTGTACAGGGTCAAGAGACCCAGTACTTC. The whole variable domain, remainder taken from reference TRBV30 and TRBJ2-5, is SQTIHQWPATLVQPVGSPLSLECTVEGTSNPNLYWYRQAAGRGLQLLFYSVGIGQISSEVPQNLSASRPQDRQFILSSKKLLLSDSGFYLCAWSVQGQETQYFGPGTRLLVL.